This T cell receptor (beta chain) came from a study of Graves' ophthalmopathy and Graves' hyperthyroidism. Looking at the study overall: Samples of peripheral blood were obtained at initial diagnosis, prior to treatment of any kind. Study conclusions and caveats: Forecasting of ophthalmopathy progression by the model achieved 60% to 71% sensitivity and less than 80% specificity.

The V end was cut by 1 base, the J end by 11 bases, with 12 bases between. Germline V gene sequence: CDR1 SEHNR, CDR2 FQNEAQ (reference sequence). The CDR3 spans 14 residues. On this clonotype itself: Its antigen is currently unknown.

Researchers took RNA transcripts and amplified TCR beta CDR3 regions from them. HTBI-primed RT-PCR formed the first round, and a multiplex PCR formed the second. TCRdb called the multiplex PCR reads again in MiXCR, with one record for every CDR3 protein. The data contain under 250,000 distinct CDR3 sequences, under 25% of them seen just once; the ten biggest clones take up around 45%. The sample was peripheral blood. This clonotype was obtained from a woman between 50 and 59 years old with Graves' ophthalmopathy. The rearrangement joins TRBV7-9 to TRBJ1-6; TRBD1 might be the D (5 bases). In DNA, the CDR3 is TGTGCCAGCAGCTTAGATGGGGGATGGCCACCCCTCCACTTT. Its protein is CASSLDGGWPPLHF.